This T cell receptor beta chain derives from a study of blood T cells in healthy people across ages. A sample-barcoded 5' primer and a J-beta primer mix were used in a second PCR of roughly 7 to 11 cycles. The study obtained at least 2.5 million CDR3-containing paired-end reads from every sample. Each CDR3 protein is one row after TCRdb ran MiXCR on the 5' RACE reads. The table includes 950,000 to 1,200,000 distinct CDR3 sequences, 35% to 45% detected once. This clonotype was observed a few times. Per germline, CDR1 MGHRA and CDR2 YSYEKL. The CDR3 contains 18 residues. The trim removed 1 base at V and 2 bases at J, leaving 5 bases unmatched.

Source material: blood. The source of this sequence is a man younger than 35 in good health. The J gene is TRBJ1-6, the V gene TRBV4-1, with 10 bases fitting TRBD1. The CDR3 sequence is CASSQAPTGGTYNSPLHF. CDR3 in DNA: TGCGCCAGCAGCCAAGCGCCGACAGGGGGCACCTATAATTCACCCCTCCACTTT.